Presented here are 18 T cell receptor beta chains from one specimen sequenced in a study of technical replicates of blood from a handful of donors. Profiled with immunoSEQ multiplex PCR; TCRdb holds only in-frame clones, not every one. This sample has 14,000 or so clones, with around four fifths found just once. Sequencing was carried out using PBMCs. These receptors were obtained from a human donor in good health.

This clone has a handful of counts. The chain is built from TRBV11-2 and TRBJ2-7; the match to TRBD2 covers 10 bases. Germline V CDR1 and CDR2: SGHAT, FQNNGV. The CDR3 sequence is 14 residues long. Losses at the gene ends were 4 bases for V and 3 bases for J; bases not matched to a gene: 3. In DNA form, the CDR3 reads TGTGCCAGCAGCTGGACTAGCGGCCGCTACGAGCAGTACTTC. Translation: CASSWTSGRYEQYF. Full variable domain (missing parts from reference TRBV11-2 and TRBJ2-7): EAGVAQSPRYKIIEKRQSVAFWCNPISGHATLYWYQQILGQGPKLLIQFQNNGVVDDSQLPKDRFSAERLKGVDSTLKIQPAKLEDSAVYLCASSWTSGRYEQYFGPGTRLTVT.

The CDR3 bases are TGCGCCAGCAGCCCGGGACAGCAACAAGAGACCCAGTACTTC. This encodes CASSPGQQQETQYF. The rearrangement links TRBV5-1 to TRBJ2-5; 7 bases align to TRBD1. The V gene end was trimmed by 4 bases and the J gene end by 2 bases; junction bases not matched to a gene: 5. This CDR3 is built from 14 residues. Germline-derived CDR1 and CDR2 are SGHRS and YFSETQ.

V usage is TRBV9 and J usage is TRBJ2-3; 8 bases are shared with TRBD1. This CDR3 contains 15 residues. Germline trimming cut 0 bases from V and 1 base from J; bases unmatched to any gene: 1. Per germline, CDR1 SGDLS and CDR2 YYNGEE. The CDR3 loop reads CASSVEGQGTDTQYF. Written as DNA, the CDR3 is TGTGCCAGCAGCGTAGAGGGACAGGGCACAGATACGCAGTATTTT. Full variable domain (missing parts from reference TRBV9 and TRBJ2-3): DSGVTQTPKHLITATGQRVTLRCSPRSGDLSVYWYQQSLDQGLQFLIQYYNGEERAKGNILERFSAQQFPDLHSELNLSSLELGDSALYFCASSVEGQGTDTQYFGPGTRLTVL.

This clone was counted a few times. This chain connects TRBV19 to TRBJ2-5; D is ambiguous. This CDR3 is 12 amino acids long. Trimming removed 6 bases at V and 3 bases at J, with 8 bases between. The germline V gene has CDR1 LNHDA and CDR2 SQIVND (reference sequence). The CDR3 DNA sequence: TGTGCCAGTAGCCAAGCCGAAGAGACCCAGTACTTC. Amino acids: CASSQAEETQYF.

This clone appeared once. The chain employs TRBV7-9 and TRBJ2-7; 11 bases map to TRBD2. The CDR3 loop spans 14 amino acids. Germline CDR1 SEHNR, CDR2 FQNEAQ (reference sequence). Germline trimming cut 5 bases from V and 3 bases from J; bases unmatched to any gene: 3. CDR3 DNA: TGTGCCAGCAGCCCTACTAGCGGGAGCTACGAGCAGTACTTC. Residues: CASSPTSGSYEQYF.

The chain carries TRBV19 and TRBJ2-2; 7 bases fit TRBD1. The ends lost 11 bases at V and 4 bases at J; junction bases unmatched: 13. This CDR3 spans 15 amino acids. The germline CDR1 and CDR2 sequences are LNHDA and SQIVND (reference sequence). This chain's CDR3 is CALKTGNHGTGELFF. The DNA for the CDR3 is TGTGCCCTTAAGACAGGGAATCACGGCACCGGGGAGCTGTTTTTT. The full variable domain, with the rest looked up from reference TRBV19 and TRBJ2-2, is DGGITQSPKYLFRKEGQNVTLSCEQNLNHDAMYWYRQDPGQGLRLIYYSQIVNDFQKGDIAEGYSVSREKKESFPLTVTSAQKNPTAFYLCALKTGNHGTGELFFGEGSRLTVL.

The V and J genes are TRBV7-8 and TRBJ2-7; tentatively, D is TRBD2 (6 bases). The V end was cut by 1 base, the J end by 4 bases, with 20 bases between. The germline CDR1 and CDR2 sequences are SGHVS and FQNEAQ. The CDR3 extends over 17 amino acids. CDR3 sequence: CASSLGRFGSRVYEQYF. The CDR3 DNA is TGTGCCAGCAGCTTAGGACGGTTCGGGAGTAGGGTTTACGAGCAGTACTTC. Combining the CDR3 with reference TRBV7-8 and TRBJ2-7 gives the whole variable domain GAGVSQSPRYKVAKRGQDVALRCDPISGHVSLFWYQQALGQGPEFLTYFQNEAQLDKSGLPSDRFFAERPEGSVSTLKIQRTQQEDSAVYLCASSLGRFGSRVYEQYFGPGTRLTVT.

This clone was seen only a few times. The chain joins TRBV10-1 to TRBJ1-2; TRBD1 is a possible D gene (6 bases). V lost 6 bases and J lost 10, with 18 bases in between. The CDR3 runs to 13 residues. The germline V gene encodes CDR1 WNHNN and CDR2 SYGVQD (reference sequence). The chain's CDR3 is CASSETSGDIYTF. The CDR3 nucleotides are TGCGCCAGCAGCGAAACTTCAGGGGATATCTACACCTTC.

This sequence joins TRBV5-6 and TRBJ2-5, with TRBD2 matching over 7 bases. The germline CDR1 and CDR2 sequences are SGHDT and YYEEEE. V dropped 5 bases and J dropped 5; count of bases not matched to a gene: 6. The CDR3 is 13 residues long. The CDR3 nucleotides read TGTGCCAGCAGGGAGCGGGGCTGGGAGACCCAGTACTTC. Encoded protein: CASRERGWETQYF.

This sequence joins TRBV2 and TRBJ2-1; 11 nucleotides line up with TRBD1. The CDR3 spans 16 residues. Germline CDR1 SNHLY, CDR2 FYNNEI. V gave up 6 bases and J gave up 5 bases; unmatched junction bases: 9. CDR3 sequence: CASRDLRDRGNNEQFF. The CDR3 DNA is TGTGCCAGCAGGGACCTCCGGGACAGGGGGAACAATGAGCAGTTCTTC. The full variable domain, with the rest looked up from reference TRBV2 and TRBJ2-1, is EPEVTQTPSHQVTQMGQEVILRCVPISNHLYFYWYRQILGQKVEFLVSFYNNEISEKSEIFDDQFSVERPDGSNFTLKIRSTKLEDSAMYFCASRDLRDRGNNEQFFGPGTRLTVL.

The rearrangement joins TRBV9 to TRBJ1-2, with TRBD1 matching 7 bases. J gave up 2 bases and V 2 bases, and 0 bases lay outside the gene matches. The CDR3 loop spans 13 amino acids. Germline loops: CDR1 SGDLS, CDR2 YYNGEE. CDR3: CASSVRGNYGYTF. The CDR3 DNA follows: TGTGCCAGCAGCGTCAGGGGGAACTATGGCTACACCTTC.

The V call is TRBV5-4, the J call TRBJ2-1, with 7 bases that match TRBD2. The CDR3 runs to 16 residues. The V gene's germline CDR1 is SGHNT and CDR2 YYREEE (reference sequence). The J segment lost 5 bases and the V segment lost 0 bases, leaving 8 bases of the junction unmatched. CDR3 residues: CASSLAGLGIHNEQFF. The DNA of the CDR3 is TGTGCCAGCAGCTTGGCCGGACTAGGGATCCACAATGAGCAGTTCTTC.

The DNA of the CDR3 is TGTGCCAGTCGAGGGGGTGGCACCTGGAACTCTGGGGCCAACGTCCTGACTTTC. Translated: CASRGGGTWNSGANVLTF. The chain is built from TRBV19 and TRBJ2-6; D is perhaps TRBD1 (6 bases). CDR3 length: 18 amino acids. Per the germline V gene, CDR1 is LNHDA and CDR2 is SQIVND (reference sequence). V was trimmed by 8 bases and J by 0 bases, leaving 20 bases between them.

The table lists this clone with a count of one. V usage is TRBV19 and J usage is TRBJ2-3; possible D gene TRBD1, 5 bases. Per germline, CDR1 LNHDA and CDR2 SQIVND (reference sequence). CDR3 length: 18 amino acids. Trimming took 5 bases from V and 3 from J, leaving 24 bases between them. CDR3 DNA: TGTGCCAGTAGTTCCAGGTGGTCAAGACAAGGGGTGACAGATACGCAGTATTTT. This encodes CASSSRWSRQGVTDTQYF.

The rearrangement links TRBV5-1 to TRBJ1-5; 12 bases fit TRBD1. CDR3 length equals 17 residues. The V gene end was trimmed by 0 bases and the J gene end by 6 bases; junction bases not matched to a gene: 7. Germline CDR1 and CDR2: SGHRS and YFSETQ. CDR3 protein: CASSLGSGTGGGQPQHF. CDR3 nucleotides: TGCGCCAGCAGCTTGGGTTCCGGGACAGGGGGCGGTCAGCCCCAGCATTTT.

The V and J genes are TRBV29-1 and TRBJ2-2; a possible D gene is TRBD2 (5 bases). The CDR3 runs 14 residues. The germline CDR1 and CDR2 sequences are SQVTM and ANQGSEA. The V end was cut by 1 base, the J end by 4 bases, with 10 bases between. DNA for the CDR3: TGCAGCGTTGAAGTACTAGAACTCACCGGGGAGCTGTTTTTT. Its translation: CSVEVLELTGELFF.

The chain has TRBV10-3 and TRBJ1-5; 9 bases are a match to TRBD1. The CDR3 runs 16 residues. The germline V gene encodes CDR1 ENHRY and CDR2 SYGVKD. V trimming: 10 bases; J trimming: 3 bases; junction bases outside the gene matches: 13. CDR3 in DNA: TGTGCCACCGGGGGACAGGGAGGGATTAACAATCAGCCCCAGCATTTT. Protein sequence: CATGGQGGINNQPQHF.

This sequence joins TRBV6-5 and TRBJ2-3, with a tentative D call TRBD2 (6 bases). The CDR3 totals 15 residues. Trimming took off 6 bases at V and 7 bases at J, with 20 bases between the two ends. The germline V gene has CDR1 MNHEY and CDR2 SVGAGI. DNA of the CDR3: TGTGCCAGCAGCCAACGACTAGGAGGCCCGCATACGCAGTATTTT. This sequence encodes CASSQRLGGPHTQYF.